Below are 22 T cell receptor beta chains sequenced from a single sample in a study of identifying expanded T cells in peripheral blood. Only in-frame clones appear in the TCRdb table, and some are missing; sequencing was by immunoSEQ multiplex PCR. The sample contains about 120,000 clones, approximately 88% of which appear only once. The sample comprised blood. These receptors all come from a person between 18 and 75 years old in good health.

This sequence joins TRBV18 and TRBJ2-1; 7 bases agree with TRBD1. The CDR3 sequence is 14 residues long. Germline loops: CDR1 KGHSH, CDR2 LQKENI. With 3 bases clipped from V and 2 bases from J, the junction kept 1 base outside the gene matches. CDR3 coding DNA: TGTGCCAGCTCACCGGGGACAGCCTACAATGAGCAGTTCTTC. This encodes CASSPGTAYNEQFF.

The chain uses TRBV6-6 and TRBJ1-5; possibly TRBD1 for D (6 bases). V shed 6 bases and J shed 6 bases, with 18 bases lying between them. This CDR3 is 15 amino acids long. Germline V gives CDR1 MNHNY, CDR2 SVGAGI (reference sequence). The CDR3 spells CASRSDRQRRQPQHF. The CDR3 bases are TGTGCCAGCAGGTCTGACAGGCAGAGGCGTCAGCCCCAGCATTTT.

CDR3: CASTPGPQSREKLFF. CDR3 nucleotide sequence: TGCGCCAGCACCCCAGGACCCCAGAGTAGGGAAAAACTGTTTTTT. The V and J genes are TRBV4-1 and TRBJ1-4; D gene unclear. V was pared by 7 bases and J by 8 bases, with 20 bases between. The V gene's germline CDR1 is MGHRA and CDR2 YSYEKL. The CDR3 has 15 amino acids.

Only a few counts were recorded for this clone. V gene TRBV20-1 combines with J gene TRBJ1-4; D remains ambiguous. Trimming stripped 5 bases from V and 8 bases from J, with 6 bases between. CDR1 is DFQATT and CDR2 is SNEGSKA in the germline V gene (reference sequence). There are 10 residues in the CDR3. This CDR3 reads CSAFDEKLFF. CDR3 nucleotides: TGCAGTGCTTTCGACGAAAAACTGTTTTTT.

The J gene is TRBJ1-2, the V gene TRBV19; D ambiguous. Looked up from germline, CDR1 is LNHDA and CDR2 is SQIVND (reference sequence). The CDR3 loop spans 15 amino acids. Trimming left V 5 bases short and J 0 bases short, with 13 bases between. CDR3 residues: CASSFLDEPNYGYTF. CDR3 DNA sequence: TGTGCCAGTAGTTTCTTGGATGAACCTAACTATGGCTACACCTTC.

Only one count was recorded for this clone. The chain couples TRBV30 to TRBJ2-7, with TRBD1 matching over 8 bases. CDR3 size: 12 residues. Germline V lookup: CDR1 GTSNPN, CDR2 SVGIG (reference sequence). CDR3 loop: CAMDRADYEQYF. The CDR3 DNA reads as TGTGCGATGGACAGGGCAGACTACGAGCAGTACTTC. Looking up the rest from reference TRBV30 and TRBJ2-7 gives the full variable domain: SQTIHQWPATLVQPVGSPLSLECTVEGTSNPNLYWYRQAAGRGLQLLFYSVGIGQISSEVPQNLSASRPQDRQFILSSKKLLLSDSGFYLCAMDRADYEQYFGPGTRLTVT.

J is TRBJ1-3 and V is TRBV30; D gene unclear. V was clipped by 2 bases and J by 2 bases, with 1 base between them. Germline V CDR1 and CDR2: GTSNPN, SVGIG (reference sequence). The length of the CDR3 is 11 residues. The CDR3 sequence: CAWSTGNTIYF. In DNA, the CDR3 is TGTGCCTGGAGTACTGGAAACACCATATATTTT.

This clone was seen a handful of times. The gene calls are TRBV18 and TRBJ1-1, with D possibly matching TRBD1 (5 bases). The CDR3 is made up of 15 amino acids. V dropped 2 bases and J dropped 4 bases, with 14 bases sitting between them. Germline V gene data show CDR1 as KGHSH and CDR2 as LQKENI. CDR3: CASSPEFGGPTEAFF. CDR3 DNA sequence: TGTGCCAGCTCACCAGAGTTTGGGGGACCCACTGAAGCTTTCTTT.

The rearrangement links TRBV7-8 to TRBJ2-2, with 11 bases that match TRBD1. The CDR3 has 15 residues. Germline V CDR1 and CDR2: SGHVS, FQNEAQ. Trimming took 5 bases from V and 7 from J; bases not matched to a gene: 6. CDR3 in DNA: TGTGCCAGCAGCCGCGGACAGGGGGCCAGCGGGGAGCTGTTTTTT. Protein: CASSRGQGASGELFF.

This chain's CDR3 is CASSQWGLTDTQYF. The CDR3 coding sequence is TGTGCCAGCAGCCAATGGGGCCTAACAGATACGCAGTATTTT. This rearrangement joins TRBV14 to TRBJ2-3; D may be TRBD1 (5 bases). The CDR3 totals 14 residues. Germline values: CDR1 SGHDN, CDR2 FVKESK. V was trimmed by 2 bases and J by 3 bases, leaving 9 bases between them. Together with reference TRBV14 and TRBJ2-3, the CDR3 gives the full variable domain: EAGVTQFPSHSVIEKGQTVTLRCDPISGHDNLYWYRRVMGKEIKFLLHFVKESKQDESGMPNNRFLAERTGGTYSTLKVQPAELEDSGVYFCASSQWGLTDTQYFGPGTRLTVL.

J is TRBJ1-5 and V is TRBV4-1; D gene unclear. CDR3 length equals 13 residues. Germline CDR1 is MGHRA and CDR2 is YSYEKL. Trimming removed 1 base at V and 4 bases at J, with 5 bases between. The CDR3 coding sequence is TGCGCCAGCAGCCAAGCCCATAATCAGCCCCAGCATTTT. Translating gives CASSQAHNQPQHF.

The DNA for the CDR3 is TGTGCCAGCAGCAGTGGCCCTGGTGAGCAGTTCTTC. Encoded protein: CASSSGPGEQFF. V gene TRBV6-1 combines with J gene TRBJ2-1; D is undetermined. Per the germline V gene, CDR1 is MNHNS and CDR2 is SASEGT. CDR3 length: 12 residues. V shed 6 bases and J shed 9 bases, with 12 bases lying between them.

This clone was observed once. Here the CDR3 DNA reads TGTGCCAGCTCCCCTCTCCAAGAGACCCAGTACTTC. It codes for CASSPLQETQYF. The chain carries TRBV7-9 and TRBJ2-5; D remains unclear. Germline CDR1 and CDR2: SEHNR and FQNEAQ (reference sequence). The CDR3 totals 12 residues. Trimming took off 8 bases at V and 1 base at J, with 8 bases between the two ends.

V gene TRBV9 combines with J gene TRBJ2-1; TRBD1 is a possible D gene (5 bases). The germline V and J ends were trimmed by 3 bases and 6 bases, with 16 bases remaining between them. Germline-derived CDR1 and CDR2 are SGDLS and YYNGEE. The CDR3 runs to 15 residues. The CDR3 DNA reads TGTGCCAGCAGCGCGGGTGGGGCCCTCGGCAATGAGCAGTTCTTC. Its protein product is CASSAGGALGNEQFF.

This chain uses TRBV13 with TRBJ2-5; possible D gene TRBD2, 5 bases. The CDR3 is 15 amino acids. Trimming pared 1 base from V and 1 base from J, leaving 10 bases between. Germline assignment: CDR1 PRHDT and CDR2 FYEKMQ (reference sequence). CDR3 DNA: TGTGCCAGCAGCTTAGCGAGACTACTCCAAGAGACCCAGTACTTC. Its protein is CASSLARLLQETQYF.

The J gene is TRBJ1-1, the V gene TRBV6-5; D possibly corresponds to TRBD1 (6 bases). The ends were cut back, 6 bases at V and 1 base at J, with 12 bases in the middle. CDR1 and CDR2 from the germline V gene are MNHEY and SVGAGI. This CDR3 has 14 amino acids. The DNA for the CDR3 is TGTGCCAGCAGGTTTGGACAGTCGAACACTGAAGCTTTCTTT. Its translation: CASRFGQSNTEAFF.

V usage is TRBV5-1 and J usage is TRBJ2-7, with D possibly matching TRBD2 (5 bases). This CDR3 has 16 amino acids. Germline V gene data show CDR1 as SGHRS and CDR2 as YFSETQ. V lost 1 base, J lost 2 bases, and 16 bases lay in between. The CDR3 reads CASSLSREFSPYEQYF. In DNA, the CDR3 is TGCGCCAGCAGCTTGTCTAGGGAGTTCAGCCCCTACGAGCAGTACTTC.

CDR3 amino acids: CASSRQGGTYEQYF. The CDR3, as DNA: TGTGCCAGCAGTCGACAGGGGGGGACCTACGAGCAGTACTTC. The V gene is TRBV25-1, the J gene TRBJ2-7, with 9 bases that match TRBD1. Germline CDR1 reads MGHDK; CDR2 reads SYGVNS. With 5 bases clipped from V and 2 bases from J, the junction kept 4 bases outside the gene matches. This CDR3 has 14 residues.

The chain has TRBV7-2 and TRBJ2-1; weak D call: TRBD2 (6 bases). The CDR3 covers 13 residues. Deletions cut 10 bases from V and 9 bases from J, with 19 bases between. Germline V CDR1 and CDR2: SGHTA, FQGNSA. CDR3 amino acids: CAIIGREASEQFF. CDR3 bases: TGTGCCATTATCGGTAGGGAGGCAAGTGAGCAGTTCTTC.

Only a few counts were recorded for this clone. V usage is TRBV9 and J usage is TRBJ2-1; D is unresolved. From germline, CDR1 is SGDLS and CDR2 YYNGEE. V lost 5 bases, J lost 5 bases, and 5 bases lay in between. This CDR3 comprises 11 residues. The CDR3 region is CASRSNNEQFF. DNA of the CDR3: TGTGCCAGCAGGAGTAACAATGAGCAGTTCTTC.

The V and J genes are TRBV7-9 and TRBJ1-1; D is possibly TRBD1 (5 bases). V shed 1 base and J shed 2 bases, with 11 bases lying between them. Per the germline V gene, CDR1 is SEHNR and CDR2 is FQNEAQ (reference sequence). The CDR3 is made up of 15 amino acids. The CDR3 DNA follows: TGTGCCAGCAGCTTAGTGGCGGGGGTTAACACTGAAGCTTTCTTT. Translation: CASSLVAGVNTEAFF.

The chain employs TRBV11-2 and TRBJ2-7; a possible D gene is TRBD1 (6 bases). The ends were cut back, 1 base at V and 1 base at J, with 17 bases in the middle. There are 17 residues in the CDR3. Germline CDR1 is SGHAT and CDR2 is FQNNGV. CDR3 DNA sequence: TGTGCCAGCAGCTTAGCTCTCAGGGGCACTCCTTCCTACGAGCAGTACTTC. Translated, it gives CASSLALRGTPSYEQYF. Complete variable domain (other parts from reference TRBV11-2 and TRBJ2-7): EAGVAQSPRYKIIEKRQSVAFWCNPISGHATLYWYQQILGQGPKLLIQFQNNGVVDDSQLPKDRFSAERLKGVDSTLKIQPAKLEDSAVYLCASSLALRGTPSYEQYFGPGTRLTVT.